This entry describes one T cell receptor beta chain. Its antigen is still unknown. Sorted-subset replicate PCRs used roughly 210 ng of genomic DNA. This amount corresponded to about 29,000 T cell genomes. Clones were sequenced by immunoSEQ multiplex PCR, and TCRdb holds only the in-frame ones, with some missing. There are hundreds of thousands of clones in the sample; approximately 96% occur only once, and about 0.11% lies in the top ten. The sample originates from a study of shared clonotypes between healthy human individuals. The CDR3 has 13 amino acids. Trimming took 5 bases from V and 6 from J, leaving 15 bases between them. In germline, CDR1 is SGHDT, CDR2 YYEEEE. Study-level results: The study sampled only blood, and tissue repertoires likely differ. In having few donors, the study represented limited genetic and exposure-history diversity.

The naive CD8 population came from CD45RO-negative cells selected for CCR7, without terminally differentiated effector memory CD45RA+ cells. The source material was naive CD8+ T cells sorted from blood. This receptor was identified in a woman aged 25 to 39 in good health. V usage is TRBV5-6 and J usage is TRBJ2-7; either TRBD1 or TRBD2 may supply D (5 bases each). In nucleotides, the CDR3 is TGTGCCAGCAGTCCCGGGACGGCCTTCGAGCAGTACTTC. Its translation is CASSPGTAFEQYF.